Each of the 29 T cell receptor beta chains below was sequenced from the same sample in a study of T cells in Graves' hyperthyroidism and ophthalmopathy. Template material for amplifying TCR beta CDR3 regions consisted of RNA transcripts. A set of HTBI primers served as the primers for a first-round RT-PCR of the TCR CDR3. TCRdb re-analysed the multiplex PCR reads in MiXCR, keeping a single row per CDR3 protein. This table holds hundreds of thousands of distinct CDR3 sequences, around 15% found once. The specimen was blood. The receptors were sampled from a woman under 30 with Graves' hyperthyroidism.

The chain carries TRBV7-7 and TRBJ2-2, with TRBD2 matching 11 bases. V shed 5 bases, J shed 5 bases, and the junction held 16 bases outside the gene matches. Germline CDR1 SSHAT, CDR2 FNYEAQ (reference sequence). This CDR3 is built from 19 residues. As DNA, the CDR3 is TGTGCCAGCAGCCCAGGAAGGGGGACTAGCGGTCCCTTTACCGGGGAGCTGTTTTTT. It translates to CASSPGRGTSGPFTGELFF.

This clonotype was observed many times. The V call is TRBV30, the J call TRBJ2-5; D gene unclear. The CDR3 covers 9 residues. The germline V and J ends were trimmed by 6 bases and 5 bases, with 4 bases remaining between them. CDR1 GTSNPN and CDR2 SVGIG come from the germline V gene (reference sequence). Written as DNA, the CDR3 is TGTGCCTGTGGGGAGACCCAGTACTTC. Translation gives CACGETQYF.

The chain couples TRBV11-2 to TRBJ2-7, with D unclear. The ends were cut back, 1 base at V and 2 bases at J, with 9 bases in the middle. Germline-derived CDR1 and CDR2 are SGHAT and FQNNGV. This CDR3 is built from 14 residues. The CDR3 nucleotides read TGTGCCAGCAGCTTAGGTCGGAGAGCCTACGAGCAGTACTTC. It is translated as CASSLGRRAYEQYF.

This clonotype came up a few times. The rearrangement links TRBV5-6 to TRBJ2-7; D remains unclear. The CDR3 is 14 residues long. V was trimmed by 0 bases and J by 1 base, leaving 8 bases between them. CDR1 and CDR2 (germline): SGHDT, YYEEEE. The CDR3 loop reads CASSLGLDSYEQYF. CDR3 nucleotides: TGTGCCAGCAGCTTGGGATTAGATTCCTACGAGCAGTACTTC.

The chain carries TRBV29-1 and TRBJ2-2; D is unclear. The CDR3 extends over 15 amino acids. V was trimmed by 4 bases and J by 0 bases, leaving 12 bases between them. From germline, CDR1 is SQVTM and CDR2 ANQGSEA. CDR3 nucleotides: TGCAGCGTTGGATTTGGGTTGGCGAACACCGGGGAGCTGTTTTTT. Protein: CSVGFGLANTGELFF.

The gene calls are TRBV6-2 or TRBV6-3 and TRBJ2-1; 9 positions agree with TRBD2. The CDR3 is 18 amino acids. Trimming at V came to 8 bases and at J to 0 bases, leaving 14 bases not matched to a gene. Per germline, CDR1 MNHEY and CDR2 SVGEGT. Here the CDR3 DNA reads TGTGCCAGCTCACCCCTCCCCCGGACTAGCGCCTCCTACAATGAGCAGTTCTTC. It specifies CASSPLPRTSASYNEQFF.

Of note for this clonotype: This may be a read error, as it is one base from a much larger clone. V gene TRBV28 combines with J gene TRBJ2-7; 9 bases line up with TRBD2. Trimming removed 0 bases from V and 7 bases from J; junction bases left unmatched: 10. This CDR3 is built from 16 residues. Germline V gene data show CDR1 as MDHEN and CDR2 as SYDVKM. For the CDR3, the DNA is TGTGCCAGCAGTTTATGGAGTAGCGGGAGCTCTGGTGAGCAGTACTTC. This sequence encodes CASSLWSSGSSGEQYF. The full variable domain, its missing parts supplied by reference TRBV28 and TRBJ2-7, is DVKVTQSSRYLVKRTGEKVFLECVQDMDHENMFWYRQDPGLGLRLIYFSYDVKMKEKGDIPEGYSVSREKKERFSLILESASTNQTSMYLCASSLWSSGSSGEQYFGPGTRLTVT.

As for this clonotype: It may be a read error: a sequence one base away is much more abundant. The CDR3 sequence: CASSLDVHEQYF. In DNA, the CDR3 is TGTGCCAGCAGCTTAGACGTCCACGAGCAGTACTTC. This chain connects TRBV7-2 to TRBJ2-7; D is undetermined. Trimming pared 1 base from V and 5 bases from J, leaving 6 bases between. CDR1 is SGHTA, CDR2 FQGNSA, per germline. The CDR3 loop spans 12 amino acids.

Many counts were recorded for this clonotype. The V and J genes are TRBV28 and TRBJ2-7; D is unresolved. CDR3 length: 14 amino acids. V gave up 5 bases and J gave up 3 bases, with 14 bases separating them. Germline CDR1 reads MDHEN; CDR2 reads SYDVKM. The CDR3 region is CASSPELNVYEQYF. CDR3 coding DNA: TGTGCCAGCAGTCCCGAACTAAACGTCTACGAGCAGTACTTC.

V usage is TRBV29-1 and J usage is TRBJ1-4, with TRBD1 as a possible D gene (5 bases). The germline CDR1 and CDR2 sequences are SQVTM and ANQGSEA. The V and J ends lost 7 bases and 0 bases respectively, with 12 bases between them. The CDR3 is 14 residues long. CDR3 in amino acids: CSATQGATNEKLFF. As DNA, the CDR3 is TGCAGCGCCACGCAGGGTGCAACTAATGAAAAACTGTTTTTT. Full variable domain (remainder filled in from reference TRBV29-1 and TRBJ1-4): SAVISQKPSRDICQRGTSLTIQCQVDSQVTMMFWYRQQPGQSLTLIATANQGSEATYESGFVIDKFPISRPNLTFSTLTVSNMSPEDSSIYLCSATQGATNEKLFFGSGTQLSVL.

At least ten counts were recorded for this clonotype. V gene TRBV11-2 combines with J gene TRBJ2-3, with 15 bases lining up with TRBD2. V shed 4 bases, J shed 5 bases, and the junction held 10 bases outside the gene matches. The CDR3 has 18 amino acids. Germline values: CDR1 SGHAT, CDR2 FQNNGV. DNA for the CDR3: TGTGCCAGCAGCTCACCAGGACTAGCGGGAGGGCCGGAAGATACGCAGTATTTT. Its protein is CASSSPGLAGGPEDTQYF.

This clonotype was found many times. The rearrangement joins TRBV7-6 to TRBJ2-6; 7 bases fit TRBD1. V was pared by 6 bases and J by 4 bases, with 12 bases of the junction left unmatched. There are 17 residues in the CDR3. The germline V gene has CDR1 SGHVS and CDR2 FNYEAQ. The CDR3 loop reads CASSTGTELSGANVLTF. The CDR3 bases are TGTGCCAGCAGTACCGGGACAGAGCTTTCAGGGGCCAACGTCCTGACTTTC.

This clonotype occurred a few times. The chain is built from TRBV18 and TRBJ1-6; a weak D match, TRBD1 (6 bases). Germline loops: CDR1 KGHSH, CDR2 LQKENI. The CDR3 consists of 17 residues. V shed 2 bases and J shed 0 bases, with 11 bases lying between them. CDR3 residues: CASSPGQPSSYNSPLHF. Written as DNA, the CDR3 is TGTGCCAGCTCACCAGGACAGCCCAGCTCCTATAATTCACCCCTCCACTTT.

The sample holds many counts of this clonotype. CDR3 sequence: CASSTGRVNEQFF. The DNA of the CDR3 is TGTGCCAGCAGCACCGGACGTGTCAATGAGCAGTTCTTC. This chain joins TRBV7-9 and TRBJ2-1; D remains ambiguous. Germline CDR1 reads SEHNR; CDR2 reads FQNEAQ (reference sequence). The V end was cut by 5 bases, the J end by 6 bases, with 11 bases between. The CDR3 sequence is 13 residues long.

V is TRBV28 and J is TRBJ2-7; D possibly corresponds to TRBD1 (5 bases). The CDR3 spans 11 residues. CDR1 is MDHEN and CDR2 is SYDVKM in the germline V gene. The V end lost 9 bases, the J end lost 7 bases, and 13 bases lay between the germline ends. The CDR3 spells CASRRVTEQYF. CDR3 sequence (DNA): TGTGCCAGTCGCAGGGTAACGGAGCAGTACTTC.

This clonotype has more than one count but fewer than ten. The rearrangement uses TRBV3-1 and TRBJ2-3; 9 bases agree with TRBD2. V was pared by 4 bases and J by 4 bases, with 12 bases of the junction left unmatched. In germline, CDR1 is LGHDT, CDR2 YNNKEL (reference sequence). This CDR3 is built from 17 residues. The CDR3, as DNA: TGTGCCAGCAGCCTCGATTTAGCGGGAGTGAGGGCAGATACGCAGTATTTT. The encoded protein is CASSLDLAGVRADTQYF.

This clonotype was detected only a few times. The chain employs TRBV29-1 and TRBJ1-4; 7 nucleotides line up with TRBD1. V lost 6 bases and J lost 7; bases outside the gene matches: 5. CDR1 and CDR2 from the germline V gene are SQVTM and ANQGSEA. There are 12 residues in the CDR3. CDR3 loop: CSVLTGAEKLFF. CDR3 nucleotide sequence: TGCAGCGTACTTACAGGGGCTGAAAAACTGTTTTTT.

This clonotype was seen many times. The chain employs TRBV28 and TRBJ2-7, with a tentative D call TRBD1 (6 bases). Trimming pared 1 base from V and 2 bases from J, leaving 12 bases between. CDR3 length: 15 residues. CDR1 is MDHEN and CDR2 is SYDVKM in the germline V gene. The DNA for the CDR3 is TGTGCCAGCAGTTTATCTTTGGGGGCCCCCTACGAGCAGTACTTC. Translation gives CASSLSLGAPYEQYF.

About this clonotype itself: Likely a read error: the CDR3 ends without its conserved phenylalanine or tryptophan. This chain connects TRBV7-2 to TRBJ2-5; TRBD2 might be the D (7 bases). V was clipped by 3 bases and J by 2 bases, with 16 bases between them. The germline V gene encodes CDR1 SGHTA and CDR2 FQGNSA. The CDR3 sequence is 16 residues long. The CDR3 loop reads CASSLRGGRAQETQYL. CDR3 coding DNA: TGTGCCAGCAGCTTGAGGGGGGGGAGGGCTCAAGAGACCCAGTACCTC.

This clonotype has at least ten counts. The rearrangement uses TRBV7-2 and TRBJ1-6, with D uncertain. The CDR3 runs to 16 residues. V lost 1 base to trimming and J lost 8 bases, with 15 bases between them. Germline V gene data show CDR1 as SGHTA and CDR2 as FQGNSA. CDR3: CASSLVPGMSDSPLHF. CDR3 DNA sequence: TGTGCCAGCAGCTTAGTTCCGGGGATGAGTGATTCACCCCTCCACTTT.

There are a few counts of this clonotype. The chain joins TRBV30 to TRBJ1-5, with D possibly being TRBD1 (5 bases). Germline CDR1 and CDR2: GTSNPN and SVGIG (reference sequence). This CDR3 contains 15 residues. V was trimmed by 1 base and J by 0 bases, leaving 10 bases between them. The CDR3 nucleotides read TGTGCCTGGAGTGCGGACACCGGTAGCAATCAGCCCCAGCATTTT. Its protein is CAWSADTGSNQPQHF.

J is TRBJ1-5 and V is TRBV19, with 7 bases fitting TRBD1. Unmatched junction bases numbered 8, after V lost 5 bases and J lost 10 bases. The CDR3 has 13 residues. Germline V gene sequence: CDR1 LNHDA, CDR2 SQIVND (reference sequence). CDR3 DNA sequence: TGTGCCAGTAGTTTGGACAGGAGCTTCCCCCAGCATTTT. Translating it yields CASSLDRSFPQHF.

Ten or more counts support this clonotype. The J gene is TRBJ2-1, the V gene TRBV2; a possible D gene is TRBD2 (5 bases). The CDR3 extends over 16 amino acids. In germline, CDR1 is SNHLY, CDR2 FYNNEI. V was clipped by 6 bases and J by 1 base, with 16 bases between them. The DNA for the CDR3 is TGTGCCAGCAGGGGTTTGCGGGCCTCTTCCTACAATGAGCAGTTCTTC. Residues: CASRGLRASSYNEQFF.

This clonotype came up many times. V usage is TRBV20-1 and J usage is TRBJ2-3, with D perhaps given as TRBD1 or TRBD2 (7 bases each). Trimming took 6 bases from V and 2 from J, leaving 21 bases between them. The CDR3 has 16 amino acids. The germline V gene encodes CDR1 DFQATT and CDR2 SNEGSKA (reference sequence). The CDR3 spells CSAAGDSKGFTDTQYF. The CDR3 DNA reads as TGCAGTGCCGCGGGGGACAGTAAAGGGTTCACAGATACGCAGTATTTT.

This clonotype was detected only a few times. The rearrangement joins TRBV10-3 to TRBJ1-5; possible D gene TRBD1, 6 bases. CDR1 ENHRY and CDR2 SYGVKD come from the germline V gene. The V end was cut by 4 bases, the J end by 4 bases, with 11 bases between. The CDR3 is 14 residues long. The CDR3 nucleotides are TGTGCCATCAGTGCGACAGGAAGGAATCAGCCCCAGCATTTT. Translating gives CAISATGRNQPQHF.

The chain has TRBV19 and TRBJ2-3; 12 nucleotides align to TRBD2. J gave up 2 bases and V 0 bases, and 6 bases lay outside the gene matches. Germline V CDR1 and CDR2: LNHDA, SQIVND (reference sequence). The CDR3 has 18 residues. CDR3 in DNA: TGTGCCAGTAGTATAGATTTCGGGACTAGCGGGTTCACAGATACGCAGTATTTT. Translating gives CASSIDFGTSGFTDTQYF.

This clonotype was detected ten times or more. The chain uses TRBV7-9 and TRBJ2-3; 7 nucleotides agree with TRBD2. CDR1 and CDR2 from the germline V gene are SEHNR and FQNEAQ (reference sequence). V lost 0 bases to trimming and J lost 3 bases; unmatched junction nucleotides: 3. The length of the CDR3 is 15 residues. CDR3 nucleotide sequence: TGTGCCAGCAGCTTAGCGCAGGGAGGGACAGATACGCAGTATTTT. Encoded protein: CASSLAQGGTDTQYF.

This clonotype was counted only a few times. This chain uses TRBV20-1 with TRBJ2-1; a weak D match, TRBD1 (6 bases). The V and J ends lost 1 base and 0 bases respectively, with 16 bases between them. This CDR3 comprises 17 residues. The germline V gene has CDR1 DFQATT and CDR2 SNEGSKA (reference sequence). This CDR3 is CSARVGALAASYNEQFF. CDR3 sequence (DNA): TGCAGTGCTAGAGTGGGGGCGCTAGCCGCCTCCTACAATGAGCAGTTCTTC.

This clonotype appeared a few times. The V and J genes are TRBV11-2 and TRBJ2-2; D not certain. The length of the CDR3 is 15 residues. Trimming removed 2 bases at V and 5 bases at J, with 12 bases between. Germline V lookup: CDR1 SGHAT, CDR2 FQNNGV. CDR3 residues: CASSLWAGITGELFF. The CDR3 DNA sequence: TGTGCCAGCAGCTTATGGGCAGGCATAACCGGGGAGCTGTTTTTT.